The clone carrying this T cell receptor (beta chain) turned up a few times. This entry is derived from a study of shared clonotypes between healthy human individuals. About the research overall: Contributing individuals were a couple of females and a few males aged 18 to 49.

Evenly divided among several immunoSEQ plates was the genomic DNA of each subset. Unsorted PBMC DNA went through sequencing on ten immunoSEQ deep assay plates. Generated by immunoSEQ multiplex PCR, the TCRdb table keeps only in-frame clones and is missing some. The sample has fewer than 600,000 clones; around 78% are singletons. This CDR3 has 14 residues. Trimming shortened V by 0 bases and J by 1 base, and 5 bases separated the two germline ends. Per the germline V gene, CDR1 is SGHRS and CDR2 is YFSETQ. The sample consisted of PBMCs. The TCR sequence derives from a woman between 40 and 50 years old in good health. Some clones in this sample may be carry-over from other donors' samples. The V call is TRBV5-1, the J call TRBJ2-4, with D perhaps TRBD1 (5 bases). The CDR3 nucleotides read TGCGCCAGCAGCTTGGACAGGGCCAAAAACATTCAGTACTTC. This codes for CASSLDRAKNIQYF.